The rows below give T cell receptor beta chains drawn from one sample of a study of neurological immune-mediated disorders. TCRdb reanalysed the 5' RACE reads using MiXCR and keeps one entry per CDR3 protein. This table has tens of thousands of distinct CDR3 sequences, about a tenth appearing once. The sample consisted of PBMCs. These receptors originate from a man in his sixties or seventies with HTLV-1-associated myelopathy (HAM/TSP). CDR3s include the opening cysteine and the closing phenylalanine or tryptophan. Each record gives: V gene, J gene, clone size, CDR3 length, D gene, CDR3 protein, CDR3 DNA. A D gene is named only where the DNA matches it firmly. Clone size is given for some rows only: seen once, a few or many times, or a class if the clone is expanded.

V: TRBV5-1
J: TRBJ2-2
size: many
length: 15
D: TRBD1
CDR3: CASSRQGGSTGELFF
DNA: TGCGCCAGCAGCCGACAGGGGGGAAGCACCGGGGAGCTGTTTTTT

V: TRBV20-1
J: TRBJ2-3
size: many
length: 15
D: TRBD2
CDR3: CSARGLAGAADTQYF
DNA: TGCAGTGCTAGGGGGCTAGCGGGAGCTGCAGATACGCAGTATTTT

V: TRBV7-9
J: TRBJ1-2
size: many
length: 13
D: -
CDR3: CASRQLQGYGYTF
DNA: TGTGCCAGCAGGCAGCTACAGGGATATGGCTACACCTTC

V: TRBV5-1
J: TRBJ2-4
size: many
length: 16
D: -
CDR3: CASSLIGPSAKNIQYF
DNA: TGCGCCAGCAGCTTGATAGGCCCTTCAGCCAAAAACATTCAGTACTTC

V: TRBV11-1
J: TRBJ2-6
size: many
length: 13
D: -
CDR3: CAVSDSGANVLTF
DNA: TGTGCCGTATCTGACTCTGGGGCCAACGTCCTGACTTTC

V: TRBV6-5
J: TRBJ2-2
size: many
length: 13
D: -
CDR3: CASSPQETGELFF
DNA: TGTGCCAGCAGCCCTCAGGAGACCGGGGAGCTGTTTTTT

V: TRBV5-6
J: TRBJ2-3
size: many
length: 13
D: -
CDR3: CASSRRLTDTQYF
DNA: TGTGCCAGCAGCCGGCGGCTAACAGATACGCAGTATTTT

V: TRBV20-1
J: TRBJ2-7
size: many
length: 14
D: TRBD2
CDR3: CSARRAGGPHEQYF
DNA: TGCAGTGCTAGAAGGGCGGGAGGTCCCCACGAGCAGTACTTC

V: TRBV5-5
J: TRBJ1-3
size: many
length: 13
D: -
CDR3: CASSLGSRDTIYF
DNA: TGTGCCAGCAGCTTGGGCAGCAGGGACACCATATATTTT

V: TRBV5-1
J: TRBJ2-7
size: many
length: 13
D: -
CDR3: CASITRVYYEQYF
DNA: TGCGCCAGTATTACAAGGGTTTACTACGAGCAGTACTTC

V: TRBV4-3
J: TRBJ1-1
size: many
length: 15
D: -
CDR3: CASSQLGWENTEAFF
DNA: TGCGCCAGCAGCCAATTGGGGTGGGAGAACACTGAAGCTTTCTTT

V: TRBV7-3
J: TRBJ2-1
size: -
length: 13
D: TRBD1
CDR3: CASSRGQGNEQFF
DNA: TGTGCCAGCAGTCGCGGACAGGGGAATGAGCAGTTCTTC

V: TRBV5-6
J: TRBJ1-5
size: many
length: 13
D: -
CDR3: CASSLSPSGPQHF
DNA: TGTGCCAGCAGCTTGAGCCCAAGTGGGCCCCAGCATTTT

V: TRBV20-1
J: TRBJ2-1
size: many
length: 12
D: -
CDR3: CSDEGNYNEQFF
DNA: TGCAGTGATGAGGGGAACTACAATGAGCAGTTCTTC

V: TRBV5-4
J: TRBJ2-4
size: many
length: 13
D: -
CDR3: CASSLGGHDIQYF
DNA: TGTGCCAGCAGCTTGGGGGGGCACGACATTCAGTACTTC

V: TRBV24-1
J: TRBJ2-5
size: many
length: 14
D: TRBD2
CDR3: CATSAAGRQETQYF
DNA: TGTGCCACCAGTGCAGCGGGACGCCAAGAGACCCAGTACTTC

V: TRBV27
J: TRBJ2-7
size: many
length: 15
D: -
CDR3: CASSFIAEGSYEQYF
DNA: TGTGCCAGCAGTTTTATAGCGGAGGGCTCCTACGAGCAGTACTTC

V: TRBV3-1
J: TRBJ2-1
size: few
length: 14
D: TRBD2
CDR3: CASSQTSGDNEQFF
DNA: TGTGCCAGCAGCCAAACTAGCGGGGACAATGAGCAGTTCTTC

V: TRBV19
J: TRBJ1-4
size: -
length: 11
D: -
CDR3: CASSIEEKLFF
DNA: TGTGCCAGTAGTATAGAAGAAAAACTGTTTTTT

V: TRBV7-6
J: TRBJ2-1
size: many
length: 15
D: TRBD1
CDR3: CASSLDRGLFNEQFF
DNA: TGTGCCAGCAGCTTAGACAGGGGGCTCTTCAATGAGCAGTTCTTC

V: TRBV4-3
J: TRBJ2-5
size: many
length: 17
D: -
CDR3: CASSQESRRLGGETQYF
DNA: TGCGCCAGCAGCCAAGAGAGTAGGAGACTAGGAGGGGAGACCCAGTACTTC

V: TRBV20-1
J: TRBJ2-1
size: many
length: 14
D: -
CDR3: CSAITGNSYNEQFF
DNA: TGCAGTGCTATAACAGGGAACTCCTACAATGAGCAGTTCTTC

V: TRBV9
J: TRBJ2-5
size: many
length: 16
D: TRBD1
CDR3: CASSVVGTGYQETQYF
DNA: TGTGCCAGCAGCGTAGTTGGGACAGGGTACCAAGAGACCCAGTACTTC

V: TRBV4-3
J: TRBJ2-2
size: many
length: 15
D: -
CDR3: CASSLGSTNTGELFF
DNA: TGCGCCAGCAGCCTGGGCTCGACGAACACCGGGGAGCTGTTTTTT

V: TRBV5-1
J: TRBJ2-3
size: many
length: 14
D: -
CDR3: CASSRRADTDTQYF
DNA: TGCGCCAGCAGCAGAAGGGCGGACACAGATACGCAGTATTTT

V: TRBV3-1
J: TRBJ2-1
size: -
length: 16
D: TRBD2
CDR3: CASSQSGSGSYNEQFF
DNA: TGTGCCAGCAGCCAATCCGGTAGCGGGAGTTACAATGAGCAGTTCTTC

V: TRBV29-1
J: TRBJ2-1
size: -
length: 13
D: -
CDR3: CSGDIHPTNEQFF
DNA: TGCAGCGGTGACATTCATCCCACGAATGAGCAGTTCTTC

V: TRBV12-3/TRBV12-4
J: TRBJ1-1
size: many
length: 14
D: -
CDR3: CASAGGKMNTEAFF
DNA: TGTGCCAGCGCTGGGGGGAAAATGAACACTGAAGCTTTCTTT

V: TRBV7-2
J: TRBJ1-1
size: many
length: 11
D: -
CDR3: CASSFSGVAFF
DNA: TGTGCCAGCAGCTTCTCGGGGGTGGCTTTCTTT

V: TRBV28
J: TRBJ2-1
size: many
length: 14
D: TRBD1
CDR3: CASREYRGFNEQFF
DNA: TGTGCCAGCAGGGAATACAGGGGTTTCAATGAGCAGTTCTTC

V: TRBV27
J: TRBJ2-7
size: many
length: 14
D: TRBD1
CDR3: CASSPYRGAYEQYF
DNA: TGTGCCAGCAGTCCATACAGGGGCGCCTACGAGCAGTACTTC

V: TRBV20-1
J: TRBJ2-7
size: -
length: 12
D: -
CDR3: CSARDRGDEQYF
DNA: TGCAGTGCTAGAGACAGGGGGGACGAGCAGTACTTC

V: TRBV2
J: TRBJ2-4
size: many
length: 12
D: -
CDR3: CASGPKGNIQYF
DNA: TGTGCCAGCGGGCCTAAAGGGAACATTCAGTACTTC

V: TRBV27
J: TRBJ2-1
size: many
length: 15
D: -
CDR3: CASSSTLAVYNEQFF
DNA: TGTGCCAGCAGTTCAACGCTAGCAGTTTACAATGAGCAGTTCTTC

V: TRBV7-2
J: TRBJ2-3
size: few
length: 14
D: -
CDR3: CASSPQRHTDTQYF
DNA: TGTGCCAGCAGCCCGCAGCGTCACACAGATACGCAGTATTTT

V: TRBV5-5
J: TRBJ2-3
size: many
length: 15
D: -
CDR3: CASSLDRAYGDTQYF
DNA: TGTGCCAGCAGCTTGGACAGGGCGTATGGAGATACGCAGTATTTT

V: TRBV7-2
J: TRBJ2-7
size: many
length: 14
D: TRBD2
CDR3: CASSRAGGPYEQYF
DNA: TGTGCCAGCAGCCGAGCGGGAGGGCCTTACGAGCAGTACTTC

V: TRBV7-2
J: TRBJ2-7
size: many
length: 13
D: -
CDR3: CASSRGAGYEQYF
DNA: TGTGCCAGCAGCAGGGGGGCTGGTTACGAGCAGTACTTC

V: TRBV29-1
J: TRBJ2-1
size: many
length: 15
D: -
CDR3: CSVVERGPLTNEQFF
DNA: TGCAGCGTGGTCGAGAGGGGACCCCTTACAAATGAGCAGTTCTTC

V: TRBV4-2
J: TRBJ2-5
size: -
length: 15
D: -
CDR3: CASIQESTGRETQYF
DNA: TGTGCCAGCATCCAAGAGTCTACCGGGAGAGAGACCCAGTACTTT

V: TRBV7-8
J: TRBJ2-1
size: many
length: 15
D: -
CDR3: CASSSLGTTYNEQFF
DNA: TGTGCCAGCAGCTCCTTAGGTACAACCTACAATGAGCAGTTCTTC

V: TRBV12-3/TRBV12-4
J: TRBJ1-2
size: many
length: 14
D: -
CDR3: CASSPRGGPHGYTF
DNA: TGTGCCAGCAGCCCTCGGGGGGGGCCCCATGGCTACACCTTC

V: TRBV5-1
J: TRBJ2-5
size: many
length: 14
D: -
CDR3: CASSSRTIQETQYF
DNA: TGCGCCAGCAGCTCAAGAACGATCCAAGAGACCCAGTACTTC

V: TRBV7-2
J: TRBJ1-5
size: many
length: 15
D: -
CDR3: CASSPYADLGQPQHF
DNA: TGTGCCAGCAGCCCTTATGCCGACCTAGGTCAGCCCCAGCATTTT

V: TRBV6-5
J: TRBJ2-7
size: many
length: 15
D: -
CDR3: CASRILASKSYEQYF
DNA: TGTGCCAGCAGGATCCTAGCGAGCAAATCCTACGAGCAGTACTTC

V: TRBV7-8
J: TRBJ2-7
size: many
length: 15
D: -
CDR3: CASSFRRAGPYEQYF
DNA: TGTGCCAGCAGCTTTCGGCGGGCTGGACCCTACGAGCAGTACTTC

V: TRBV19
J: TRBJ2-4
size: -
length: 13
D: -
CDR3: CASSLVAKNIQYF
DNA: TGTGCCAGTAGTCTGGTAGCCAAAAACATTCAGTACTTC

V: TRBV20-1
J: TRBJ2-5
size: many
length: 14
D: TRBD2
CDR3: CSARDNRRGETQYF
DNA: TGCAGTGCTAGAGACAACAGGCGGGGGGAGACCCAGTACTTC

V: TRBV15
J: TRBJ2-1
size: many
length: 15
D: -
CDR3: CATSRDQMETDEQFF
DNA: TGTGCCACCAGCAGAGATCAAATGGAGACGGATGAGCAGTTCTTC

V: TRBV5-5
J: TRBJ2-3
size: many
length: 15
D: -
CDR3: CASSLRDRRTDTQYF
DNA: TGTGCCAGCAGCTTGAGGGACCGTAGAACAGATACGCAGTATTTT

V: TRBV12-3/TRBV12-4
J: TRBJ2-1
size: many
length: 19
D: TRBD1
CDR3: CASSWDRGLMEGSYNEQFF
DNA: TGTGCCAGCAGTTGGGACAGGGGACTAATGGAGGGATCCTACAATGAGCAGTTCTTC

V: TRBV4-2
J: TRBJ2-2
size: many
length: 17
D: -
CDR3: CASSQDLGVGNTGELFF
DNA: TGTGCCAGCAGCCAAGATCTAGGAGTGGGGAACACCGGGGAGCTGTTTTTT

V: TRBV14
J: TRBJ2-1
size: many
length: 15
D: -
CDR3: CASSQELGFVNEQFF
DNA: TGTGCCAGCAGCCAAGAGCTAGGGTTCGTCAATGAGCAGTTCTTC

V: TRBV5-1
J: TRBJ2-3
size: few
length: 15
D: -
CDR3: CASRQLQGITDTQYF
DNA: TGCGCCAGCAGGCAACTCCAGGGGATCACAGATACGCAGTATTTT

V: TRBV6-2/TRBV6-3
J: TRBJ2-7
size: many
length: 12
D: -
CDR3: CASSYTAGEQYF
DNA: TGTGCCAGCAGTTACACCGCTGGTGAGCAGTACTTC

V: TRBV7-2
J: TRBJ2-1
size: many
length: 16
D: TRBD2
CDR3: CASSLAPGGPGDEQFF
DNA: TGTGCCAGCAGCTTAGCTCCGGGAGGGCCGGGGGATGAGCAGTTCTTC

V: TRBV20-1
J: TRBJ2-1
size: many
length: 11
D: -
CDR3: CSARKGDTAFF
DNA: TGCAGTGCCCGAAAGGGGGACACCGCGTTCTTC

V: TRBV7-2
J: TRBJ2-3
size: few
length: 12
D: TRBD2
CDR3: CASSRRGDTQYF
DNA: TGTGCCAGCAGCCGGCGGGGGGATACGCAGTATTTT

V: TRBV6-2/TRBV6-3
J: TRBJ1-2
size: -
length: 14
D: -
CDR3: CASSYPYGGPGYTF
DNA: TGTGCCAGCAGTTACCCGTATGGAGGCCCTGGCTACACCTTC